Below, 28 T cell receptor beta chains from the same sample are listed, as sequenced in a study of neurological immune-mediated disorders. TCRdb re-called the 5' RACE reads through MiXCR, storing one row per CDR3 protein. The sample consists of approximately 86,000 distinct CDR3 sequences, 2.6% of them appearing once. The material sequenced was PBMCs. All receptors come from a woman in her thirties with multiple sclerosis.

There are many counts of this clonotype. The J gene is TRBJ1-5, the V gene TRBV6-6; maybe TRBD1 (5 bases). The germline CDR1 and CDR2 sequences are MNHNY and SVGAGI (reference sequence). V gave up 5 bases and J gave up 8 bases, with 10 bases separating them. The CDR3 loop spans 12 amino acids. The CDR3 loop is CASSRKGEPQHF. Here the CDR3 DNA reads TGTGCCAGCAGTCGCAAAGGGGAGCCCCAGCATTTT.

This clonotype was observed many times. The CDR3 nucleotides are TGTGCCAGCAGGCTGGCCGGGCGGGAGGTCGGAGAGACCCAGTACTTC. This sequence encodes CASRLAGREVGETQYF. The chain carries TRBV6-2 or TRBV6-3 and TRBJ2-5; TRBD2 aligns across 8 bases. The trim removed 6 bases at V and 4 bases at J, leaving 13 bases unmatched. CDR1 MNHEY and CDR2 SVGEGT come from the germline V gene. The CDR3 is made up of 16 amino acids.

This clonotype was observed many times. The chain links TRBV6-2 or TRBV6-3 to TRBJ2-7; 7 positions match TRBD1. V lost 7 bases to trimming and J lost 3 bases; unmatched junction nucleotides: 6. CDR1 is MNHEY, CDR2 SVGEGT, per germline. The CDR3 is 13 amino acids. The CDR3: CASTPTGFYEQYF. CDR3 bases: TGTGCCAGCACCCCGACAGGGTTCTACGAGCAGTACTTC.

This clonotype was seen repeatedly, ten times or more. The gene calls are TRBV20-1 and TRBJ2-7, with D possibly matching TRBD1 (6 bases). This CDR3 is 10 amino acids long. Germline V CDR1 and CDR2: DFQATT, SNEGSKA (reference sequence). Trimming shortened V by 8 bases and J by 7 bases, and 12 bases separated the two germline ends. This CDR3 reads CSPQGQEQYF. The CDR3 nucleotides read TGCAGTCCACAGGGTCAAGAGCAGTACTTC.

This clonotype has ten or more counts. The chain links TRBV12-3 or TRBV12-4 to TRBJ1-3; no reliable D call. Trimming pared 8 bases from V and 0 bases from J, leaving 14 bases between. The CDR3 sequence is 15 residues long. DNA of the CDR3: TGTGCCAGCGCCCTCGGGTTCGCCTCTGGAAACACCATATATTTT. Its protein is CASALGFASGNTIYF.

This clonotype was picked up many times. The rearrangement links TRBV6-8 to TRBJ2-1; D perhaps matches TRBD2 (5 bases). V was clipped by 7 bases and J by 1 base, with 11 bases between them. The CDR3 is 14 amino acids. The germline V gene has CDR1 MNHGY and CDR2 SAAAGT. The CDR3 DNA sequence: TGTGCCAGCACCACGAGGGAGTCCTACAATGAGCAGTTCTTC. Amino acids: CASTTRESYNEQFF.

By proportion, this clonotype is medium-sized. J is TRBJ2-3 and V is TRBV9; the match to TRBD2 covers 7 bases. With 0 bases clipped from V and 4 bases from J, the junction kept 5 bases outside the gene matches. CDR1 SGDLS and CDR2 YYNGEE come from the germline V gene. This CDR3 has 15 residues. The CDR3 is CASSVDGGSADTQYF. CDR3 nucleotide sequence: TGTGCCAGCAGCGTAGACGGCGGGAGTGCAGATACGCAGTATTTT.

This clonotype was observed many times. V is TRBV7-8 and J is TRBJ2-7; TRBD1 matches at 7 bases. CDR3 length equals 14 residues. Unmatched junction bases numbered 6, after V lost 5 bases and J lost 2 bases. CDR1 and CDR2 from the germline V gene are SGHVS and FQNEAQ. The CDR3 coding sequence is TGTGCCAGCAGCCCCAACGGACAGGCCTACGAGCAGTACTTC. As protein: CASSPNGQAYEQYF.

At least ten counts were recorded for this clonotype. CDR3 in DNA: TGTGCCAGCAGTTTACTAGCGGGCTCGAGGATGGCCTACAATGAGCAGTTCTTC. Translating gives CASSLLAGSRMAYNEQFF. The chain uses TRBV6-2 or TRBV6-3 and TRBJ2-1; 9 bases line up with TRBD2. The CDR3 totals 18 residues. Per the germline V gene, CDR1 is MNHEY and CDR2 is SVGEGT. V trimming: 4 bases; J trimming: 2 bases; junction bases outside the gene matches: 12.

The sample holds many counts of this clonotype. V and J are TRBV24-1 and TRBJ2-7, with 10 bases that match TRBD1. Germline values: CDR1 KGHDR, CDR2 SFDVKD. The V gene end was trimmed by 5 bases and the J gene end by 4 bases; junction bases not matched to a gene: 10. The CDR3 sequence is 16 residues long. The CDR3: CATSGTGRTGGYEQYF. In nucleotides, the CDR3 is TGTGCCACCAGTGGAACCGGCCGGACAGGGGGTTACGAGCAGTACTTC.

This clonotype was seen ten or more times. The CDR3 is CSVVLARYTDTQYF. DNA for the CDR3: TGCAGCGTTGTACTAGCGAGATACACAGATACGCAGTATTTT. This chain joins TRBV29-1 and TRBJ2-3, with TRBD2 matching 7 bases. CDR3 size: 14 residues. Germline V lookup: CDR1 SQVTM, CDR2 ANQGSEA. The junction had 6 bases not matched to a gene; V was cut back by 4 bases and J by 2 bases.

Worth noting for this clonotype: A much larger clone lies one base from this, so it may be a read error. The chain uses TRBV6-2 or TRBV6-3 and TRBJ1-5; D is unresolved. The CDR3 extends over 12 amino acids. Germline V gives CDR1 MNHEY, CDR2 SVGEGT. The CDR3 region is CASSYGNQPQNF. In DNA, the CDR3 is TGTGCCAGCAGTTATGGCAATCAGCCCCAGAATTTT.

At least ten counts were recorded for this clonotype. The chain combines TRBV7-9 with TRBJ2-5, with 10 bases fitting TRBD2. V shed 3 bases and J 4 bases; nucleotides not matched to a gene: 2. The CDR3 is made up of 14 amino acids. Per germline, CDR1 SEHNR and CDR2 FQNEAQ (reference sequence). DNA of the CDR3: TGTGCCAGCAGCTTCCTAGCGGGAGTAGAGACCCAGTACTTC. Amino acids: CASSFLAGVETQYF.

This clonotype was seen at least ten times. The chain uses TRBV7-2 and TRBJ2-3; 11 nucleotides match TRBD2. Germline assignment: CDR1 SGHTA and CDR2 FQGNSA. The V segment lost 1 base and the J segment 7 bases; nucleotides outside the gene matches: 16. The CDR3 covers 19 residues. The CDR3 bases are TGTGCCAGCAGCTTAGAGGTTCCAAATGCTCCTAGCGGGAGGAATACGCAGTATTTT. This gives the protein CASSLEVPNAPSGRNTQYF. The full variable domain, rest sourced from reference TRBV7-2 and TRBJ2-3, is GAGVSQSPSNKVTEKGKDVELRCDPISGHTALYWYRQSLGQGLEFLIYFQGNSAPDKSGLPSDRFSAERTGGSVSTLTIQRTQQEDSAVYLCASSLEVPNAPSGRNTQYFGPGTRLTVL.

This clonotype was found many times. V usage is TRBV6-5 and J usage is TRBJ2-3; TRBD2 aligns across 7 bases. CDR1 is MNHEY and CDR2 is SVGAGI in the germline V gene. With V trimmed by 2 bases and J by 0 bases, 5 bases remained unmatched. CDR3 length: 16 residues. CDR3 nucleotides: TGTGCCAGCAGTTACGTAAGCGGGACTAGCACAGATACGCAGTATTTT. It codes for CASSYVSGTSTDTQYF.

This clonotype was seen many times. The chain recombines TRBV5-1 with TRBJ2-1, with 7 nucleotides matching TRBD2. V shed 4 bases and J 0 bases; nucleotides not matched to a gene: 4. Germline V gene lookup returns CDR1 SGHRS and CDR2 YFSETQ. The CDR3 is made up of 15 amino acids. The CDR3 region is CASSQAGSSYNEQFF. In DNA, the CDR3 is TGCGCCAGCAGCCAAGCGGGGAGCTCCTACAATGAGCAGTTCTTC.

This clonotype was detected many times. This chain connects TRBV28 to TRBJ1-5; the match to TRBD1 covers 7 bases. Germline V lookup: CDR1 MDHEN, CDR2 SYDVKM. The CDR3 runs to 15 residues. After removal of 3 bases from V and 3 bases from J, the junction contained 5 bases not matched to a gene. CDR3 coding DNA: TGTGCCAGCAGTTTCACAGGGGCAAACAATCAGCCCCAGCATTTT. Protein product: CASSFTGANNQPQHF.

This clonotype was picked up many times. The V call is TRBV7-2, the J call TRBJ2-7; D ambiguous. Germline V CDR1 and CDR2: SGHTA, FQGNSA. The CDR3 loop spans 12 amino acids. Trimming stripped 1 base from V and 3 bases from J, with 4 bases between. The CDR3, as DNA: TGTGCCAGCAGCTTAGACCACTACGAGCAGTACTTC. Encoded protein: CASSLDHYEQYF. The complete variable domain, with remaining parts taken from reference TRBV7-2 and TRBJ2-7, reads GAGVSQSPSNKVTEKGKDVELRCDPISGHTALYWYRQSLGQGLEFLIYFQGNSAPDKSGLPSDRFSAERTGGSVSTLTIQRTQQEDSAVYLCASSLDHYEQYFGPGTRLTVT.

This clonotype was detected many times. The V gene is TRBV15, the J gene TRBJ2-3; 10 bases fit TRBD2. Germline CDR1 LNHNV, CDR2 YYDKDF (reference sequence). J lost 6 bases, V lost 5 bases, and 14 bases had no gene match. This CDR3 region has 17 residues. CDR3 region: CATSSENLAGVGDTQYF. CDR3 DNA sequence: TGTGCCACCAGCTCTGAGAACCTAGCGGGAGTCGGGGATACGCAGTATTTT. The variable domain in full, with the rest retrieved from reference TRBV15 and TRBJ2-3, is DAMVIQNPRYQVTQFGKPVTLSCSQTLNHNVMYWYQQKSSQAPKLLFHYYDKDFNNEADTPDNFQSRRPNTSFCFLDIRSPGLGDTAMYLCATSSENLAGVGDTQYFGPGTRLTVL.

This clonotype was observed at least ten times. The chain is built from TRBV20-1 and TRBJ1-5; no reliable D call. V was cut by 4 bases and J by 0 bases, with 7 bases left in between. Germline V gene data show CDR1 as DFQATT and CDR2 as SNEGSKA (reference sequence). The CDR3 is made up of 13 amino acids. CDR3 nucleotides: TGCAGTGCTACAGTCCCTAGCAATCAGCCCCAGCATTTT. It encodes CSATVPSNQPQHF.

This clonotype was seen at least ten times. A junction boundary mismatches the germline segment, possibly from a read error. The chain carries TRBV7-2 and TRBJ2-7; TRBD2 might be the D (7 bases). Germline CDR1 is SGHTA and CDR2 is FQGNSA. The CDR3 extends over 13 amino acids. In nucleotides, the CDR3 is TGTGCCAGCAGCTTCGCCGGGGGGCTAGAAATATCCTTC. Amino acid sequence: CASSFAGGLEISF. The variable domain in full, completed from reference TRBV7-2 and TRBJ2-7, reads GAGVSQSPSNKVTEKGKDVELRCDPISGHTALYWYRQSLGQGLEFLIYFQGNSAPDKSGLPSDRFSAERTGGSVSTLTIQRTQQEDSAVYLCASSFAGGLEISFGPGTRLTVT.

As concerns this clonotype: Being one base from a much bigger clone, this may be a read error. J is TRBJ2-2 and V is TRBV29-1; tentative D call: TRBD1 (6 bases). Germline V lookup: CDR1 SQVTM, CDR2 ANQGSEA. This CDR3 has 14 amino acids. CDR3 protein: CSVQPQGSTGALFF. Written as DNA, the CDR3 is TGCAGCGTACAACCACAGGGATCCACCGGGGCGCTGTTTTTT.

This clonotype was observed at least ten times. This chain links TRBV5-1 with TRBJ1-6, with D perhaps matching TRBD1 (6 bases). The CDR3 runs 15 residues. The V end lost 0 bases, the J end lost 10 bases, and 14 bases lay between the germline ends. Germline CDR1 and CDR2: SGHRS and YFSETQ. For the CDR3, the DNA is TGCGCCAGCAGCTTGGCCGAGGCAGGGGTATCACCCCTCCACTTT. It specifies CASSLAEAGVSPLHF.

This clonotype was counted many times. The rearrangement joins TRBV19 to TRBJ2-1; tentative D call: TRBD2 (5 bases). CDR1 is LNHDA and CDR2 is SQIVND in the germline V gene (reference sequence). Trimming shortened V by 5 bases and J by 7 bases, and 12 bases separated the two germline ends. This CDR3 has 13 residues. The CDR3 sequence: CASSFGGINEQFF. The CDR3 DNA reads TGTGCCAGTAGTTTTGGAGGTATAAATGAGCAGTTCTTC.

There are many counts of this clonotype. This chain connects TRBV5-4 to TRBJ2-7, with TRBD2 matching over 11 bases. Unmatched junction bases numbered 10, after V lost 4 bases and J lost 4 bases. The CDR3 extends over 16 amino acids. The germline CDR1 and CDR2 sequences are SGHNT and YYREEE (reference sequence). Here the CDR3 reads CASSTGLADAGYEQYF. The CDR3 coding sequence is TGTGCCAGCAGCACGGGACTAGCGGACGCGGGTTACGAGCAGTACTTC. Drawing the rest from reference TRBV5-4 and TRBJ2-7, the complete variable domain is ETGVTQSPTHLIKTRGQQVTLRCSSQSGHNTVSWYQQALGQGPQFIFQYYREEENGRGNFPPRFSGLQFPNYSSELNVNALELDDSALYLCASSTGLADAGYEQYFGPGTRLTVT.

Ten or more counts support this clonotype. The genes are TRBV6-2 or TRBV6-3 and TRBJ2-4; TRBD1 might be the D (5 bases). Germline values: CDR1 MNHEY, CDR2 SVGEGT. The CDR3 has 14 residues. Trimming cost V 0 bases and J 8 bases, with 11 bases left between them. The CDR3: CASSYSGQFDIQYF. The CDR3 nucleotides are TGTGCCAGCAGTTACTCGGGGCAGTTCGACATTCAGTACTTC.

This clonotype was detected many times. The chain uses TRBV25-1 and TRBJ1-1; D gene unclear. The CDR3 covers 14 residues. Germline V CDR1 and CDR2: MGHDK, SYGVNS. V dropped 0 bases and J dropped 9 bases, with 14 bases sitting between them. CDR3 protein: CASSEYSGGGKAFF. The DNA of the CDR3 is TGTGCCAGCAGTGAATATTCCGGAGGTGGGAAAGCTTTCTTT.

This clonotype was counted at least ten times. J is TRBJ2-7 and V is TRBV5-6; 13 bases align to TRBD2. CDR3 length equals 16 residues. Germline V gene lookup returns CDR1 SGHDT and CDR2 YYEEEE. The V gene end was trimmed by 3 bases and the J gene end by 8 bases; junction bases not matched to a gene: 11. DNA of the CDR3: TGTGCCAGCAGCTACCCAGGACTAGCGGGAGATACTAAGCAGTACTTC. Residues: CASSYPGLAGDTKQYF.